This T cell receptor beta chain is from a study of blood T cell repertoires in COVID-19. This clone was counted a single time. There are 11 residues in the CDR3. Germline values: CDR1 MGHDK, CDR2 SYGVNS. The V gene lost 6 bases and the J gene lost 9 bases, with 9 bases spanning the gap. Only in-frame clones appear in the TCRdb table, and some are missing; sequencing was by immunoSEQ multiplex PCR. The sample gives 250,000 or so clones, approximately 90% of which show up once; roughly 3.9% is in the top ten. This sequence was found in a woman aged 30 to 39 with acute COVID-19. The sequencing input was PBMCs or T cells enriched from blood (not recorded which). This rearrangement joins TRBV25-1 to TRBJ2-1, with D tentatively TRBD2 (5 bases). The CDR3 DNA sequence: TGTGCCAGCAGCCCTAGCAGTGAGCAGTTCTTC. Residues: CASSPSSEQFF.